The source of this T cell receptor beta chain is a study of blood T cells in healthy people across ages. As for this clonotype: Its antigen is currently unknown.

Study-wide points: Strong correlation existed between TCR beta diversity and naive T cell percentage.

J gave up 6 bases and V 4 bases, and 11 bases lay outside the gene matches. The CDR3 length is 15 residues. The V gene's germline CDR1 is SQVTM and CDR2 ANQGSEA. Sample-barcoded 5' priming and a J-beta primer mix drove a second PCR of 7 to 11 cycles. A template-switch adaptor that had 12 random nucleotides put a tag on each cDNA molecule. Per sample, CDR3-containing paired-end reads numbered at least 2.5 million. TCRdb re-called the 5' RACE reads through MiXCR, storing one row per CDR3 protein. In the table there are fewer than 1 million distinct CDR3 sequences, 40% to 50% of which are singletons. The J gene is TRBJ2-1, the V gene TRBV29-1; 8 bases are shared with TRBD2. The TCR sequence derives from a man aged 55-75 years in good health. The sample taken for sequencing was blood. For the CDR3, the DNA is TGCAGCGTTGGGGTACCGGGACTAGAGGGCAATGAGCAGTTCTTC. Encoded protein: CSVGVPGLEGNEQFF.